The TCR beta chain under discussion was sequenced for a study of radiation and T cells in renal cell carcinoma. Germline CDR1 LNHDA, CDR2 SQIVND (reference sequence). CDR3 size: 17 residues. V shed 4 bases and J 1 base; nucleotides not matched to a gene: 11. Study observations and caveats: In blood, top tumor clones expanded by 2 weeks, shrinking by 4.

Assay used: immunoSEQ multiplex PCR; TCRdb lists only in-frame clones, some missing. This repertoire shows almost 9,500 clones, roughly 60% found once; its top ten account for 15% to 20%. In its sample, this clone was seen a few times. Its antigen is unknown. The treatment is: 15 Gy SBRT to primary tumor, nephrectomy 4 weeks later. Nephrectomy followed 15 Gy stereotactic body radiation by 4 weeks. Specimen: tumor tissue, collected from a patient whose treatment included radiotherapy and nephrectomy. This chain uses TRBV19 with TRBJ2-5, with 8 bases fitting TRBD2. The sequence derives from a woman in her forties or fifties with renal cell carcinoma. The CDR3 here is CASSTRPRGGIQETQYF. CDR3 bases: TGTGCCAGTAGTACCCGCCCCCGCGGGGGGATCCAAGAGACCCAGTACTTC.